The T cell receptor beta chain under discussion was sequenced for a study of CD8+CD57+ T cells in acquired aplastic anemia. Study context: DNA per sorted CD4+ or CD8+ sample ranged 0.2 to 27.4 ug, averaging approximately 3.3 ug. Healthy donors gave about 10.8 million reads on average for CD4+ cells.

Of note for this clonotype: Its antigen is still unknown. A much bigger clone sits one base away, suggesting this may be a read error.

Broader study findings: Patients shared some 30 CD8+ CDR3 sequences with controls.

The germline V gene encodes CDR1 WNHNN and CDR2 SYGVQD (reference sequence). The CDR3 has 15 residues. Genomic DNA acted as the template from which TCR beta VDJ combination and CDR3 sequence profiling were carried out. TCRdb reprocessed the reads with MiXCR, giving one entry per CDR3 protein. The sample contains about 110,000 distinct CDR3 sequences, approximately 48% of which appear only once. The origin of this receptor is a human donor in good health, serving as a control. V is TRBV10-1 and J is TRBJ2-3; 9 bases agree with TRBD1. Sequencing input: sorted CD4+, CD8+, or CD8+CD57+ T cells (not recorded which) from PBMCs. The CDR3 coding sequence is TGCCCCAGCAGCCAAGGGGGACAGGGAACGTATACGCAGTATTTT. This sequence encodes CPSSQGGQGTYTQYF.